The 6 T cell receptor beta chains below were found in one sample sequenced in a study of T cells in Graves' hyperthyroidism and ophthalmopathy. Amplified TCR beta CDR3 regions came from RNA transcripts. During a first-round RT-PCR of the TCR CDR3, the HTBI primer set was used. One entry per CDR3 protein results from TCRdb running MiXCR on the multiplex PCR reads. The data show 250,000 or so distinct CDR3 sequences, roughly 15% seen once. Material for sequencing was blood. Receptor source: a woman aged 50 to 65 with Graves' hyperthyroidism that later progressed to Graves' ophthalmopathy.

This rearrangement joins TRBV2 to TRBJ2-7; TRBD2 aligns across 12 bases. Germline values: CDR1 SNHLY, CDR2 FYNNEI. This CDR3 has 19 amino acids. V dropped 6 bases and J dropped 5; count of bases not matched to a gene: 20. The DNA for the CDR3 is TGTGCCAGCAGGGATTCAACCGGGACTAGCGGGCGAGGGCGAGACGAGCAGTACTTC. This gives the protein CASRDSTGTSGRGRDEQYF.

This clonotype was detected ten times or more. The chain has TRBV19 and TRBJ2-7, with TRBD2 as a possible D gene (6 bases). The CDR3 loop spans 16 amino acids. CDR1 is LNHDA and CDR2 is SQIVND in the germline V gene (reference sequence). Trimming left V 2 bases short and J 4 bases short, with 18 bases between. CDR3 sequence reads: CASSIYGGSDGYEQYF. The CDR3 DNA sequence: TGTGCCAGTAGTATATATGGAGGGAGTGATGGTTACGAGCAGTACTTC.

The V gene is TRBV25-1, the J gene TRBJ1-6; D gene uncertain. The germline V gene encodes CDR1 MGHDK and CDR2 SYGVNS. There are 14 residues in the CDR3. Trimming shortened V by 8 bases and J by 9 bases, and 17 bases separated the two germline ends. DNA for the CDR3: TGTGCCAGCGGCTTCCGGGCCTCGGGTTCACCCCTCCACTTT. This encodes CASGFRASGSPLHF. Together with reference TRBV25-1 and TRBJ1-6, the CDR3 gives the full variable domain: EADIYQTPRYLVIGTGKKITLECSQTMGHDKMYWYQQDPGMELHLIHYSYGVNSTEKGDLSSESTVSRIRTEHFPLTLESARPSHTSQYLCASGFRASGSPLHFGNGTRLTVT.

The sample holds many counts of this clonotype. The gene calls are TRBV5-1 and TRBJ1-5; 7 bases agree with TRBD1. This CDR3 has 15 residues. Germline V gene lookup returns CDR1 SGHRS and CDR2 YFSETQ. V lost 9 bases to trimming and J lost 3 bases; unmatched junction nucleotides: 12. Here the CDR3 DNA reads TGCGCCATCTCACAAGGGGGCCTCAACAATCAGCCCCAGCATTTT. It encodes CAISQGGLNNQPQHF.

The CDR3, as DNA: TGTGCCAGCAGCTCCGGGACTTCCTACGAGCAGTACTTC. Amino acids: CASSSGTSYEQYF. The rearrangement joins TRBV5-6 to TRBJ2-7, with D perhaps TRBD2 (6 bases). CDR1 is SGHDT, CDR2 YYEEEE, per germline. The CDR3 is 13 residues long. V lost 3 bases to trimming and J lost 1 base, with 8 bases between them.

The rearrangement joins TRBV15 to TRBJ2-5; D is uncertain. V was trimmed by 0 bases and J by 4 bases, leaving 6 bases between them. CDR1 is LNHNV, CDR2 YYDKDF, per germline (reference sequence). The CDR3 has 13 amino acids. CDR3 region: CATSRDPPETQYF. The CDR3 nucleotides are TGTGCCACCAGCAGAGATCCCCCAGAGACCCAGTACTTC. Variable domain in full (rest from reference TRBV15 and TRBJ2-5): DAMVIQNPRYQVTQFGKPVTLSCSQTLNHNVMYWYQQKSSQAPKLLFHYYDKDFNNEADTPDNFQSRRPNTSFCFLDIRSPGLGDTAMYLCATSRDPPETQYFGPGTRLLVL.